These 8 T cell receptor beta chains share one sample of origin, sequenced in a study of tumor-infiltrating lymphocytes in glioblastoma multiforme. Three nested ARM-PCR rounds with V-beta and C-beta primers built TCRB libraries. Using its own MiXCR run on the multiplex PCR reads, TCRdb lists one record per CDR3 protein. The sample consists of around 30,000 distinct CDR3 sequences, 50% to 75% of them appearing once. Material for sequencing was brain tumor tissue. These receptors all come from a male donor with glioblastoma.

This clonotype has just a few counts. The chain couples TRBV6-6 to TRBJ1-1; tentatively, D is TRBD1 (5 bases). The ends were cut back, 3 bases at V and 5 bases at J, with 10 bases in the middle. The V gene's germline CDR1 is MNHNY and CDR2 SVGAGI (reference sequence). This CDR3 has 13 residues. The CDR3 region has the DNA TGTGCCAGCAGTTATGGCGGGGGAACTGAAGCTTTCTTT. Protein: CASSYGGGTEAFF.

Concerning this clonotype itself: A much larger clonotype is one base distant, so this may be a read error. The genes are TRBV20-1 and TRBJ1-2; the match to TRBD1 covers 7 bases. CDR1 and CDR2 from the germline V gene are DFQATT and SNEGSKA (reference sequence). The CDR3 is 13 amino acids. The CDR3 region is CGAGTERHYGYTF. The CDR3 nucleotides read TGCGGTGCCGGGACAGAAAGGCACTATGGCTACACCTTC.

Turning to this clonotype: The conserved final phenylalanine or tryptophan is absent from the CDR3, which likely points to a read error. This chain links TRBV11-1 with TRBJ2-7; tentative D call: TRBD1 (5 bases). This CDR3 has 17 amino acids. The V end lost 3 bases, the J end lost 3 bases, and 21 bases lay between the germline ends. The germline V gene encodes CDR1 SGHAT and CDR2 FQDESV (reference sequence). The CDR3 loop is CASSFIPWGSADYEQYL. The DNA for the CDR3 is TGTGCCAGCAGCTTTATCCCGTGGGGCAGTGCAGACTACGAGCAGTACCTC.

The sample holds a few counts of this clonotype. The rearrangement joins TRBV11-2 to TRBJ1-1; D is unresolved. Trimming left V 5 bases short and J 1 base short, with 14 bases between. There are 15 residues in the CDR3. Germline V CDR1 and CDR2: SGHAT, FQNNGV. The CDR3 loop is CASSKSRLGNTEAFF. The CDR3 DNA follows: TGTGCCAGCAGCAAGTCAAGACTGGGGAACACTGAAGCTTTCTTT.

As for this clonotype: The CDR3 does not end in the conserved phenylalanine or tryptophan, so this is likely a read error. Because the CDR3's place on the DNA is in doubt, the DNA is left out and the CDR3 is given as listed by TCRdb. This chain links TRBV29-1 with TRBJ1-5. CDR1 and CDR2 (germline): SQVTM, ANQGSEA. Ends included, the CDR3 has 8 residues. The CDR3 sequence: CSVVQVHY.

The genes are TRBV10-3 and TRBJ2-7; 12 nucleotides align to TRBD2. The CDR3 is made up of 15 amino acids. Trimming at V came to 0 bases and at J to 13 bases, leaving 10 bases not matched to a gene. The germline gives CDR1 ENHRY, CDR2 SYGVKD. The CDR3 coding sequence is TGTGCCATCAGTGAGTCGACTAGCGGGGGATACGAACATTACTTC. This encodes CAISESTSGGYEHYF.

This chain links TRBV11-1 with TRBJ2-3, with TRBD2 matching 11 bases. CDR3 length equals 15 residues. The V gene end was trimmed by 5 bases and the J gene end by 7 bases; junction bases not matched to a gene: 8. CDR1 SGHAT and CDR2 FQDESV come from the germline V gene (reference sequence). CDR3 region: CASSRRGLAAYTQYF. The CDR3, as DNA: TGTGCCAGCAGCCGCCGGGGACTAGCGGCCTATACGCAGTATTTT. The variable domain in full, completed from reference TRBV11-1 and TRBJ2-3, reads EAEVAQSPRYKITEKSQAVAFWCDPISGHATLYWYRQILGQGPELLVQFQDESVVDDSQLPKDRFSAERLKGVDSTLKIQPAELGDSAMYLCASSRRGLAAYTQYFGPGTRLTVL.

The sample holds many counts of this clonotype. The rearrangement joins TRBV12-3 or TRBV12-4 to TRBJ2-5; 7 bases align to TRBD2. After removal of 5 bases from V and 0 bases from J, the junction contained 6 bases not matched to a gene. The CDR3 covers 15 residues. CDR3 nucleotides: TGTGCCAGCAGTCCCGAGCTAGCGGACCAAGAGACCCAGTACTTC. It specifies CASSPELADQETQYF.